The 29 T cell receptor beta chains given below trace back to one sample, sequenced in a study of T cell responses to AZD1222 COVID-19 vaccine. The repertoire was sequenced with immunoSEQ multiplex PCR; TCRdb's copy has only in-frame clones and lacks some. The table has around 140,000 clones, over 85% seen once; the top ten hold approximately 0.96%. Here the sequenced sample was peripheral blood, taken on day 0 of MenACWY control vaccination. The receptors were sampled from an adult in good health.

The count of this clone is one. The rearrangement uses TRBV5-1 and TRBJ1-2; no definite D call. The ends were cut back, 0 bases at V and 7 bases at J, with 7 bases in the middle. Germline V gene lookup returns CDR1 SGHRS and CDR2 YFSETQ. This CDR3 is 12 amino acids long. CDR3 nucleotides: TGCGCCAGCAGCTTGGAAGGGTTTGGCTACACCTTC. It is translated as CASSLEGFGYTF. Complete variable domain (other parts from reference TRBV5-1 and TRBJ1-2): KAGVTQTPRYLIKTRGQQVTLSCSPISGHRSVSWYQQTPGQGLQFLFEYFSETQRNKGNFPGRFSGRQFSNSRSEMNVSTLELGDSALYLCASSLEGFGYTFGSGTRLTVV.

This chain connects TRBV5-1 to TRBJ1-3; 8 nucleotides agree with TRBD1. The germline gives CDR1 SGHRS, CDR2 YFSETQ. The CDR3 runs to 16 residues. Germline trimming cut 5 bases from V and 0 bases from J; bases unmatched to any gene: 7. CDR3 sequence reads: CASSTGGLHSGNTIYF. CDR3 in DNA: TGCGCCAGCAGTACAGGGGGACTCCACTCTGGAAACACCATATATTTT.

This sequence joins TRBV27 and TRBJ1-5; D is uncertain. V was shortened by 5 bases and J by 0 bases, with 14 bases between the two germline ends. This CDR3 spans 16 amino acids. CDR1 and CDR2 (germline): MNHEY, SMNVEV (reference sequence). In DNA form, the CDR3 reads TGTGCCAGCAGTCCCCATAATTGGGATAGCAATCAGCCCCAGCATTTT. Translated: CASSPHNWDSNQPQHF.

The chain couples TRBV6-1 to TRBJ1-4; D perhaps matches TRBD1 (6 bases). Trimming cost V 4 bases and J 4 bases, with 16 bases left between them. The CDR3 length is 16 residues. From germline, CDR1 is MNHNS and CDR2 SASEGT. This chain's CDR3 is CASSVFRGSINEKLFF. The CDR3 DNA follows: TGTGCCAGCAGTGTTTTCAGGGGCTCTATTAATGAAAAACTGTTTTTT.

The chain employs TRBV6-5 and TRBJ2-7; 10 positions agree with TRBD1. The germline gives CDR1 MNHEY, CDR2 SVGAGI. This CDR3 is built from 14 residues. V shed 5 bases and J 6 bases; nucleotides not matched to a gene: 7. The CDR3, as DNA: TGTGCCAGCAGTCCGGGACAGGGGAATTCCGAGCAGTACTTC. It translates to CASSPGQGNSEQYF.

V gene TRBV10-3 combines with J gene TRBJ2-2; unclear D gene. Between the trimmed V and J ends, which lost 9 bases and 6 bases, there was a span of 11 bases. Germline assignment: CDR1 ENHRY and CDR2 SYGVKD. The CDR3 is 12 residues long. In DNA, the CDR3 is TGTGCCATAAGACCCGTCTCCGGGGAGCTGTTTTTT. Amino acid sequence: CAIRPVSGELFF.

This clone was detected only once. The V gene is TRBV10-3, the J gene TRBJ2-7; 7 nucleotides match TRBD1. This CDR3 is 11 amino acids long. Germline loops: CDR1 ENHRY, CDR2 SYGVKD. Trimming took 8 bases from V and 6 from J; bases not matched to a gene: 4. The CDR3 DNA is TGTGCCATCGGGTACAGGGGCGAGCAGTACTTC. Encoded protein: CAIGYRGEQYF.

The J gene is TRBJ1-5, the V gene TRBV6-4; the D is unclear. This CDR3 has 13 amino acids. V was cut by 3 bases and J by 4 bases, with 7 bases left in between. Per the germline V gene, CDR1 is MRHNA and CDR2 is SNTAGT. The chain's CDR3 is CASSESQNQPQHF. The CDR3 coding sequence is TGTGCCAGCAGTGAATCTCAAAATCAGCCCCAGCATTTT.

The chain links TRBV7-9 to TRBJ1-2, with TRBD1 as a possible D gene (6 bases). CDR3 length equals 16 residues. V was trimmed by 0 bases and J by 6 bases, leaving 17 bases between them. Germline V CDR1 and CDR2: SEHNR, FQNEAQ (reference sequence). CDR3 amino acids: CASSLAARGSIDGYTF. In DNA form, the CDR3 reads TGTGCCAGCAGCTTAGCAGCCAGGGGCAGTATCGATGGCTACACCTTC.

The chain couples TRBV6-5 to TRBJ1-1; a weak D match, TRBD1 (5 bases). Trimming shortened V by 4 bases and J by 4 bases, and 10 bases separated the two germline ends. The CDR3 extends over 13 amino acids. From germline, CDR1 is MNHEY and CDR2 SVGAGI. The CDR3 here is CASSSGGGTEAFF. The DNA of the CDR3 is TGTGCCAGCAGTTCCGGCGGGGGCACTGAAGCTTTCTTT.

The chain links TRBV5-1 to TRBJ2-7; D remains ambiguous. In germline, CDR1 is SGHRS, CDR2 YFSETQ. The CDR3 runs to 13 residues. V was trimmed by 0 bases and J by 6 bases, leaving 10 bases between them. The CDR3 here is CASSLVPGIEQYF. CDR3 DNA sequence: TGCGCCAGCAGCTTGGTCCCTGGCATCGAGCAGTACTTC.

This rearrangement joins TRBV5-1 to TRBJ1-3, with D possibly matching TRBD1 (5 bases). The germline V gene has CDR1 SGHRS and CDR2 YFSETQ. V was pared by 4 bases and J by 2 bases, with 13 bases between. This CDR3 spans 15 amino acids. CDR3 sequence: CASSRDPATGNTIYF. Here the CDR3 DNA reads TGCGCCAGCAGCCGGGACCCCGCCACTGGAAACACCATATATTTT.

V and J are TRBV5-5 and TRBJ1-1; possibly TRBD1 for D (5 bases). The CDR3 extends over 15 amino acids. Germline V gene sequence: CDR1 SGHKS, CDR2 YYEKEE (reference sequence). The V gene lost 0 bases and the J gene lost 5 bases, with 14 bases spanning the gap. The CDR3 coding sequence is TGTGCCAGCAGCTTGGCCTGGGGGACGGAGACTGAAGCTTTCTTT. Its translation is CASSLAWGTETEAFF.

This rearrangement joins TRBV14 to TRBJ1-1; no clear D gene. Between the trimmed V and J ends, which lost 0 bases and 7 bases, there was a span of 9 bases. CDR1 is SGHDN and CDR2 is FVKESK in the germline V gene. The CDR3 length is 13 residues. The CDR3 loop reads CASSQDLGGEAFF. The DNA of the CDR3 is TGTGCCAGCAGCCAAGATTTGGGTGGTGAAGCTTTCTTT.

The V call is TRBV3-1 (or the pseudogene TRBV3-2), the J call TRBJ2-7; D call uncertain. CDR1 and CDR2 (germline): LGHDT, YNNKEL (reference sequence). This CDR3 comprises 15 residues. The V gene lost 5 bases and the J gene lost 5 bases, with 19 bases spanning the gap. The CDR3: CASSSRSIGRDEQYF. CDR3 in DNA: TGTGCCAGCAGCTCGCGAAGTATCGGTCGGGACGAGCAGTACTTC.

This chain's CDR3 is CASSLALTGYEQYF. The CDR3 DNA follows: TGTGCCAGCAGTTTAGCATTGACAGGCTACGAGCAGTACTTC. The V call is TRBV27, the J call TRBJ2-7, with a possible D match to TRBD1 (6 bases). Germline V lookup: CDR1 MNHEY, CDR2 SMNVEV (reference sequence). With 2 bases removed from V and 3 bases from J, the gap between germline ends came to 11 bases. This CDR3 comprises 14 residues.

This rearrangement joins TRBV5-1 to TRBJ2-5; the D is unclear. V was pared by 0 bases and J by 5 bases, with 11 bases between. The CDR3 spans 14 residues. The germline V gene encodes CDR1 SGHRS and CDR2 YFSETQ. Here the CDR3 reads CASSLVGVVETQYF. The CDR3 nucleotides read TGCGCCAGCAGCTTGGTTGGGGTTGTGGAGACCCAGTACTTC.

The rearrangement uses TRBV7-3 and TRBJ1-6, with D unresolved. Germline CDR1 and CDR2: SGHTA and FQGTGA. The V end was cut by 2 bases, the J end by 7 bases, with 6 bases between. This CDR3 contains 13 residues. This CDR3 reads CASSLSRNSPLHF. In DNA, the CDR3 is TGTGCCAGCAGCTTATCAAGGAATTCACCCCTCCACTTT.

V is TRBV4-2 and J is TRBJ1-4; possible D gene TRBD1, 5 bases. V lost 0 bases, J lost 9 bases, and 17 bases lay in between. CDR1 is LGHNA and CDR2 is YNFKEQ in the germline V gene. The CDR3 loop spans 16 amino acids. The CDR3 protein is CASSQDPGMGEKKLFF. In DNA form, the CDR3 reads TGTGCCAGCAGCCAAGACCCAGGGATGGGTGAGAAAAAACTGTTTTTT.

This chain uses TRBV28 with TRBJ1-2, with TRBD1 matching 9 bases. There are 16 residues in the CDR3. After removal of 5 bases from V and 4 bases from J, the junction contained 11 bases not matched to a gene. Germline V gives CDR1 MDHEN, CDR2 SYDVKM. CDR3 DNA: TGTGCCAGCAGTCTCCCCCCCCTGACAGGGGGCTATGGCTACACCTTC. This gives the protein CASSLPPLTGGYGYTF.

The J gene is TRBJ1-6, the V gene TRBV25-1, with D tentatively TRBD1 (5 bases). The CDR3 has 15 amino acids. CDR1 is MGHDK, CDR2 SYGVNS, per germline. Between the trimmed V and J ends, which lost 1 base and 9 bases, there was a span of 13 bases. Here the CDR3 DNA reads TGTGCCAGCAGTGAATCGTCGGGGGGAGGTTCACCCCTCCACTTT. The encoded protein is CASSESSGGGSPLHF.

J is TRBJ2-3 and V is TRBV28; 10 bases line up with TRBD1. The CDR3 extends over 16 amino acids. Trimming at V came to 8 bases and at J to 2 bases, leaving 10 bases not matched to a gene. CDR1 MDHEN and CDR2 SYDVKM come from the germline V gene. CDR3 residues: CASETSGQGHTDTQYF. In DNA, the CDR3 is TGTGCCAGCGAGACCTCGGGACAGGGGCACACAGATACGCAGTATTTT.

This clone was found once. The chain's CDR3 is CASSQEEGARGTEAFF. CDR3 in DNA: TGCGCCAGCAGCCAGGAGGAGGGGGCGAGGGGTACTGAAGCTTTCTTT. The chain uses TRBV4-1 and TRBJ1-1, with 7 bases fitting TRBD1. The CDR3 consists of 16 residues. Germline V lookup: CDR1 MGHRA, CDR2 YSYEKL. The junction had 12 bases not matched to a gene; V was cut back by 3 bases and J by 5 bases.

This sequence joins TRBV27 and TRBJ2-3; D remains ambiguous. The length of the CDR3 is 16 residues. Germline V lookup: CDR1 MNHEY, CDR2 SMNVEV (reference sequence). The V and J ends lost 5 bases and 1 base respectively, with 16 bases between them. The CDR3 here is CASSQGISRGTDTQYF. CDR3 DNA sequence: TGTGCCAGCAGTCAAGGGATTTCCCGAGGCACAGATACGCAGTATTTT.

CDR3 in amino acids: CASSGGRDHQPQHF. CDR3 nucleotide sequence: TGTGCCAGCAGTGGCGGGCGGGATCATCAGCCCCAGCATTTT. The chain couples TRBV2 to TRBJ1-5; D is ambiguous. CDR1 is SNHLY, CDR2 FYNNEI, per germline. V lost 4 bases and J 5 bases, leaving 12 bases between the germline ends. The CDR3 runs 14 residues.

The chain combines TRBV18 with TRBJ1-5; D is unresolved. Trimming shortened V by 3 bases and J by 0 bases, and 6 bases separated the two germline ends. In germline, CDR1 is KGHSH, CDR2 LQKENI. The CDR3 sequence is 14 residues long. The CDR3 reads CASSPVASNQPQHF. CDR3 nucleotides: TGTGCCAGCTCACCCGTCGCTAGCAATCAGCCCCAGCATTTT.

This clone was detected only once. J is TRBJ1-3 and V is TRBV16; D is ambiguous. Germline V gives CDR1 KGHSY, CDR2 FQNENV. CDR3 length: 13 amino acids. The V and J ends lost 1 base and 8 bases respectively, with 9 bases between them. The CDR3 protein is CASSQLSGDTIYF. For the CDR3, the DNA is TGTGCCAGCAGCCAATTGAGCGGAGACACCATATATTTT.

This chain uses TRBV19 with TRBJ1-5, with D unresolved. CDR3 size: 15 residues. V shed 2 bases and J shed 2 bases, with 10 bases lying between them. Germline V CDR1 and CDR2: LNHDA, SQIVND (reference sequence). The CDR3 region is CASSIQVAGNQPQHF. Here the CDR3 DNA reads TGTGCCAGTAGTATACAGGTAGCGGGCAATCAGCCCCAGCATTTT.

For this clone: A junction end diverges from the germline sequence, so it may reflect a read error. The genes are TRBV5-1 and TRBJ1-1, with D perhaps TRBD1 (5 bases). Germline loops: CDR1 SGHRS, CDR2 YFSETQ. This CDR3 is built from 15 residues. As DNA, the CDR3 is TGCGCCAGCAGCTTTGGGGACCTGGTGAATACTGAAGCTTTCTTT. Translated, it gives CASSFGDLVNTEAFF.